This TCR beta chain emerged from a study of blood T cells in healthy people across ages. The study's findings and limits: The long-lived group displayed more naive CD4+ cells, plus higher diversity, than the aged donors did.

PCR was performed a second time for roughly 7 to 11 cycles using a sample-barcoded 5' primer and a J-beta primer mix. Each single sample gave us at least 3 million CDR3-containing paired-end reads. TCRdb re-analysed the 5' RACE reads in MiXCR, keeping a single row per CDR3 protein. The sample has 600,000 to 1,000,000 distinct CDR3 sequences; 25% are singletons. The CDR3 totals 16 residues. V trimming: 0 bases; J trimming: 1 base; junction bases outside the gene matches: 2. The germline gives CDR1 LGHNA, CDR2 YNFKEQ. For this clonotype: What it binds is not known.

The same specimen was also included in a second study, on T cells of mothers and their children. That study reports: Thymic selection, a shaping force on TCR recombination output, acts similarly in related and unrelated pairs.

What was sequenced was blood. The gene calls are TRBV4-2 and TRBJ2-7, with 11 bases that match TRBD2. This receptor was obtained from a boy aged 5-17 years in good health. The CDR3 DNA sequence: TGTGCCAGCAGCCAAGAGACTAGCGGGGAATCCTACGAGCAGTACTTC. This codes for CASSQETSGESYEQYF.